This T cell receptor beta chain comes out of a study of Tregs in tolerant kidney transplant recipients. Study outcomes and limitations: Validation in larger populations is needed because few patients were studied.

Germline CDR1 and CDR2: MNHEY and SMNVEV (reference sequence). The CDR3 runs to 13 residues. V shed 2 bases and J shed 4 bases, with 8 bases lying between them. Details on this clone: Its antigen remains unidentified.

Here immunoSEQ multiplex PCR was the method, and the copy in TCRdb shows in-frame clones only, minus some. This table holds approximately 60,000 clones, around four fifths found once. The rearrangement joins TRBV27 to TRBJ1-1; tentative D call: TRBD1 (5 bases). Sequencing was done on a sample of CD4+ T cells from blood. The receptor was isolated from a human donor in good health. CDR3 residues: CASSLEGTTEAFF. The CDR3 bases are TGTGCCAGCAGTTTAGAGGGGACCACTGAAGCTTTCTTT.